Below, 30 T cell receptor beta chains from the same sample are listed, as sequenced in a study of blood T cell repertoires in COVID-19. The protocol was immunoSEQ multiplex PCR, while the TCRdb copy is restricted to in-frame clones and leaves out a portion. Altogether some 180,000 clones are present, about four fifths being singletons, with the ten largest covering about 6.9%. The material sequenced was peripheral blood. The receptors come from a man between 60 and 75 years old with acute or convalescent COVID-19.

The chain is built from TRBV3-1 (or the pseudogene TRBV3-2) and TRBJ1-4; the D is unclear. Trimming removed 4 bases from V and 1 base from J, with 10 bases in between. Germline V gives CDR1 LGHDT, CDR2 YNNKEL (reference sequence). The CDR3 spans 15 residues. The DNA of the CDR3 is TGTGCCAGCAGCCGGAACCCGGGAACTAATGAAAAACTGTTTTTT. Translating it yields CASSRNPGTNEKLFF.

The chain has TRBV4-1 and TRBJ2-7, with a tentative D call TRBD1 (6 bases). Germline assignment: CDR1 MGHRA and CDR2 YSYEKL. The CDR3 spans 14 residues. V lost 5 bases and J 3 bases, leaving 14 bases between the germline ends. The CDR3 spells CASSARTADYEQYF. CDR3 nucleotides: TGCGCCAGCAGCGCTAGGACAGCGGACTACGAGCAGTACTTC.

The V gene is TRBV10-3, the J gene TRBJ2-1; 11 positions agree with TRBD2. V trimming: 11 bases; J trimming: 0 bases; junction bases outside the gene matches: 15. Germline lookup yields CDR1 ENHRY and CDR2 SYGVKD. This CDR3 comprises 18 residues. The CDR3, as DNA: TGTGCCCTCTGGGGGGGACTAGCGGCTAGGAGCTCCTACAATGAGCAGTTCTTC. Residues: CALWGGLAARSSYNEQFF.

The gene calls are TRBV30 and TRBJ2-1, with 12 bases aligning to TRBD2. CDR1 is GTSNPN, CDR2 SVGIG, per germline (reference sequence). V gave up 1 base and J gave up 11 bases; unmatched junction bases: 6. This CDR3 region has 14 residues. CDR3 residues: CAWSGTSGTAKQFF. As DNA, the CDR3 is TGTGCCTGGAGTGGGACTAGCGGGACTGCCAAGCAGTTCTTC.

This rearrangement joins TRBV18 to TRBJ1-2, with unresolved D. The germline gives CDR1 KGHSH, CDR2 LQKENI. The CDR3 totals 12 residues. V shed 4 bases and J shed 4 bases, with 7 bases lying between them. The CDR3 DNA is TGTGCCAGCTCACGTGAGGCCTATGGCTACACCTTC. The encoded protein is CASSREAYGYTF. The entire variable domain, with the rest obtained from reference TRBV18 and TRBJ1-2, is as follows: NAGVMQNPRHLVRRRGQEARLRCSPMKGHSHVYWYRQLPEEGLKFMVYLQKENIIDESGMPKERFSAEFPKEGPSILRIQQVVRGDSAAYFCASSREAYGYTFGSGTRLTVV.

This chain connects TRBV5-4 to TRBJ2-1; 8 bases are a match to TRBD2. CDR3 length: 15 amino acids. Per the germline V gene, CDR1 is SGHNT and CDR2 is YYREEE (reference sequence). The V and J ends lost 6 bases and 7 bases, in that order; junction bases with no gene match: 12. The CDR3 nucleotides read TGTGCCAGCACTGTCTCGGCGGGAGGAGTAAATGAGCAGTTCTTC. Its translation: CASTVSAGGVNEQFF.

V is TRBV29-1 and J is TRBJ1-1, with D uncertain. V dropped 5 bases and J dropped 5 bases, with 21 bases sitting between them. Germline values: CDR1 SQVTM, CDR2 ANQGSEA. This CDR3 contains 15 residues. The CDR3 nucleotides read TGCAGCGTTCTGCCGACGACCGGCGGGGTTACTGAAGCTTTCTTT. Translation: CSVLPTTGGVTEAFF.

This clone was seen ten or more times. This rearrangement joins TRBV15 to TRBJ2-3; 9 bases are shared with TRBD2. The CDR3 covers 16 residues. Unmatched junction bases numbered 8, after V lost 3 bases and J lost 4 bases. Germline-derived CDR1 and CDR2 are LNHNV and YYDKDF (reference sequence). The CDR3 loop reads CATSSEAGGPADTQYF. CDR3 bases: TGTGCCACCAGCAGTGAGGCGGGAGGGCCCGCAGATACGCAGTATTTT.

The chain couples TRBV6-5 to TRBJ2-7; possibly TRBD2 for D (5 bases). This CDR3 has 13 residues. The germline CDR1 and CDR2 sequences are MNHEY and SVGAGI. Trimming removed 0 bases at V and 6 bases at J, with 9 bases between. In nucleotides, the CDR3 is TGTGCCAGCAGTTACTCCGGACGGGGCGAGCAGTACTTC. Its translation: CASSYSGRGEQYF.

The DNA for the CDR3 is TGTGCCAGTAGTTACACCTTTGTTAATCAGCCCCAGCATTTT. This codes for CASSYTFVNQPQHF. The chain uses TRBV19 and TRBJ1-5; no definite D call. The germline V gene encodes CDR1 LNHDA and CDR2 SQIVND (reference sequence). Trimming stripped 5 bases from V and 4 bases from J, with 12 bases between. CDR3 length: 14 amino acids. Based on the CDR3 plus reference TRBV19 and TRBJ1-5, the full variable domain is DGGITQSPKYLFRKEGQNVTLSCEQNLNHDAMYWYRQDPGQGLRLIYYSQIVNDFQKGDIAEGYSVSREKKESFPLTVTSAQKNPTAFYLCASSYTFVNQPQHFGDGTRLSIL.

The chain employs TRBV24-1 and TRBJ1-2; 7 bases are a match to TRBD1. CDR3 length: 14 residues. CDR1 KGHDR and CDR2 SFDVKD come from the germline V gene. J was trimmed by 6 bases and V by 3 bases; bases with no gene match: 6. This CDR3 reads CATSDTRGVNGYTF. CDR3 sequence (DNA): TGTGCCACCAGTGATACCAGGGGGGTGAATGGCTACACCTTC.

This clone was counted between two and nine times. The chain employs TRBV19 and TRBJ2-1, with TRBD2 identical over 7 bases. V was pared by 1 base and J by 6 bases, with 6 bases of the junction left unmatched. Per the germline V gene, CDR1 is LNHDA and CDR2 is SQIVND (reference sequence). CDR3 length: 15 amino acids. The CDR3 DNA is TGTGCCAGTAGTATAGGGGGGGGGAGTGTCAATGAGCAGTTCTTC. Encoded protein: CASSIGGGSVNEQFF.

The chain recombines TRBV9 with TRBJ1-1; TRBD1 matches 11 bases. This CDR3 has 18 amino acids. V lost 3 bases to trimming and J lost 2 bases; unmatched junction nucleotides: 12. Per the germline V gene, CDR1 is SGDLS and CDR2 is YYNGEE. CDR3: CASSAEPGQGGGNTEAFF. In DNA, the CDR3 is TGTGCCAGCAGCGCTGAGCCGGGACAGGGGGGCGGAAACACTGAAGCTTTCTTT.

The chain uses TRBV6-2 or TRBV6-3 and TRBJ2-6, with D perhaps TRBD2 (5 bases). The germline gives CDR1 MNHEY, CDR2 SVGEGT. V dropped 6 bases and J dropped 0 bases, with 9 bases sitting between them. The CDR3 runs to 15 residues. The CDR3 coding sequence is TGTGCCAGCAGCCCTACTAGCTCTGGGGCCAACGTCCTGACTTTC. Its translation is CASSPTSSGANVLTF.

The rearrangement uses TRBV10-1 and TRBJ1-1; the D gene is possibly TRBD1 (6 bases). Looked up from germline, CDR1 is WNHNN and CDR2 is SYGVQD (reference sequence). CDR3 length equals 13 residues. V lost 4 bases and J lost 1, with 7 bases in between. The CDR3 DNA sequence: TGCGCCAGCAGTGCACAGGGGAACACTGAAGCTTTCTTT. Its protein is CASSAQGNTEAFF.

V and J are TRBV3-1 (or the pseudogene TRBV3-2) and TRBJ2-7; perhaps TRBD2 as D (6 bases). V dropped 6 bases and J dropped 1 base, with 16 bases sitting between them. Per the germline V gene, CDR1 is LGHDT and CDR2 is YNNKEL (reference sequence). This CDR3 region has 15 residues. This chain's CDR3 is CASRNNNGGSYEQYF. The CDR3 nucleotides are TGTGCCAGCAGGAATAATAACGGGGGTTCCTACGAGCAGTACTTC.

The chain has TRBV20-1 and TRBJ1-2; D is perhaps TRBD1 (5 bases). The germline gives CDR1 DFQATT, CDR2 SNEGSKA (reference sequence). V was cut by 6 bases and J by 3 bases, with 8 bases left in between. The CDR3 is 11 residues long. This chain's CDR3 is CSARRDYGYTF. CDR3 DNA: TGCAGTGCGCGCAGGGACTATGGCTACACCTTC.

This rearrangement joins TRBV27 to TRBJ1-6; 9 bases are shared with TRBD1. Trimming removed 1 base from V and 1 base from J; junction bases left unmatched: 2. The CDR3 contains 17 residues. Germline values: CDR1 MNHEY, CDR2 SMNVEV (reference sequence). In DNA form, the CDR3 reads TGTGCCAGCAGTTTATTCGGACAGGGGTCCTATAATTCACCCCTCCACTTT. It is translated as CASSLFGQGSYNSPLHF.

This clone was seen more than once but under ten times. V is TRBV27 and J is TRBJ2-2; D is uncertain. The CDR3 spans 18 residues. Trimming removed 2 bases at V and 5 bases at J, with 21 bases between. CDR1 and CDR2 (germline): MNHEY, SMNVEV (reference sequence). DNA of the CDR3: TGTGCCAGCAGTTTACTTTCCTCCAGCGCGATAAAAACCGGGGAGCTGTTTTTT. Translation: CASSLLSSSAIKTGELFF.

This clone was recorded once. The rearrangement joins TRBV4-3 to TRBJ2-3, with D maybe TRBD2 (5 bases). CDR1 and CDR2 (germline): LGHNA, YSLEER. The length of the CDR3 is 15 residues. Trimming pared 1 base from V and 4 bases from J, leaving 12 bases between. The CDR3 here is CASSQASAVADTQYF. The CDR3 DNA follows: TGCGCCAGCAGCCAAGCTTCAGCGGTCGCAGATACGCAGTATTTT.

The rearrangement links TRBV19 to TRBJ2-7, with 9 bases lining up with TRBD2. With 7 bases clipped from V and 5 bases from J, the junction kept 9 bases outside the gene matches. Germline values: CDR1 LNHDA, CDR2 SQIVND (reference sequence). This CDR3 region has 14 residues. CDR3 nucleotide sequence: TGTGCCAGTACTCTAGCGGGAACCCCAGACGAGCAGTACTTC. Amino acid sequence: CASTLAGTPDEQYF.

This chain links TRBV19 with TRBJ1-5, with a weak D call TRBD1 (6 bases). The ends were cut back, 0 bases at V and 4 bases at J, with 13 bases in the middle. Germline V gene sequence: CDR1 LNHDA, CDR2 SQIVND (reference sequence). There are 16 residues in the CDR3. The CDR3 spells CASSIDGQRLNQPQHF. CDR3 sequence (DNA): TGTGCCAGTAGTATAGACGGACAGAGGTTAAATCAGCCCCAGCATTTT.

This clone was picked up a small number of times. The rearrangement joins TRBV4-1 to TRBJ2-1; D unclear. The CDR3 length is 16 residues. Germline loops: CDR1 MGHRA, CDR2 YSYEKL. V dropped 2 bases and J dropped 0 bases, with 11 bases sitting between them. CDR3: CASSQLLIRSYNEQFF. The CDR3 DNA reads TGCGCCAGCAGCCAACTATTAATTCGCTCCTACAATGAGCAGTTCTTC.

The rearrangement uses TRBV6-1 and TRBJ1-6, with D uncertain. Trimming removed 3 bases at V and 7 bases at J, with 7 bases between. Germline values: CDR1 MNHNS, CDR2 SASEGT. The CDR3 covers 13 residues. CDR3 sequence: CASSDLRNSPLHF. As DNA, the CDR3 is TGTGCCAGCAGTGACCTTAGAAATTCACCCCTCCACTTT.

The gene calls are TRBV11-3 and TRBJ2-7, with D unclear. CDR3 length equals 13 residues. The V gene's germline CDR1 is SGHNT and CDR2 YENEEA. Trimming cost V 5 bases and J 6 bases, with 14 bases left between them. CDR3 sequence reads: CASSRTRSGEQYF. For the CDR3, the DNA is TGTGCCAGCAGCCGAACCCGGAGTGGCGAGCAGTACTTC.

The V call is TRBV20-1, the J call TRBJ1-5; possibly TRBD1 for D (6 bases). In germline, CDR1 is DFQATT, CDR2 SNEGSKA (reference sequence). The CDR3 is made up of 15 amino acids. The V and J ends lost 3 bases and 3 bases respectively, with 15 bases between them. The CDR3 DNA reads as TGCAGTGCTAGTATAGGCAGGGGATTCAATCAGCCCCAGCATTTT. Its protein is CSASIGRGFNQPQHF.

J is TRBJ1-2 and V is TRBV19; D is possibly TRBD1 (5 bases). The CDR3 extends over 15 amino acids. Germline CDR1 is LNHDA and CDR2 is SQIVND (reference sequence). V gave up 3 bases and J gave up 0 bases, with 11 bases separating them. DNA for the CDR3: TGTGCCAGTAGTATCGACAGCTATTCTAACTATGGCTACACCTTC. Translating gives CASSIDSYSNYGYTF. Filled out from reference TRBV19 and TRBJ1-2, the complete variable domain reads DGGITQSPKYLFRKEGQNVTLSCEQNLNHDAMYWYRQDPGQGLRLIYYSQIVNDFQKGDIAEGYSVSREKKESFPLTVTSAQKNPTAFYLCASSIDSYSNYGYTFGSGTRLTVV.

The chain uses TRBV27 and TRBJ1-2, with D possibly matching TRBD1 (5 bases). V dropped 5 bases and J dropped 2 bases, with 12 bases sitting between them. The CDR3 runs to 14 residues. Germline V lookup: CDR1 MNHEY, CDR2 SMNVEV (reference sequence). In DNA form, the CDR3 reads TGTGCCAGCAGTCAGGGACTTCTGAACTATGGCTACACCTTC. Protein product: CASSQGLLNYGYTF.

The rearrangement uses TRBV30 and TRBJ2-3; 9 nucleotides line up with TRBD2. Trimming took 2 bases from V and 5 from J; bases not matched to a gene: 5. Germline CDR1 reads GTSNPN; CDR2 reads SVGIG (reference sequence). The CDR3 is made up of 14 amino acids. CDR3 residues: CAWSRGRAKDTQYF. Written as DNA, the CDR3 is TGTGCCTGGAGTCGCGGGAGGGCGAAAGATACGCAGTATTTT.

This clone has more than one count but fewer than ten. The CDR3 bases are TGTGCCAGCAGCGTAGGGGCAGCCAATAATTCACCCCTCCACTTT. This encodes CASSVGAANNSPLHF. The V gene is TRBV9, the J gene TRBJ1-6; D gene ambiguous. V dropped 0 bases and J dropped 5 bases, with 9 bases sitting between them. Germline-derived CDR1 and CDR2 are SGDLS and YYNGEE. The CDR3 length is 15 residues.